This T cell receptor (beta chain) appears in the sequencing data of a study of CD8+CD57+ T cells in acquired aplastic anemia. Overall study context: Sorted CD4+ and CD8+ cells yielded DNA averaging around 3.2 ug.

The patients chosen for sequencing had shown expansion of CD8+CD57+ cells (detected by flow cytometry). Each patient carried a diagnosis of severe acquired aplastic anemia. Sampling of blood occurred while the patients had still received no therapy. TCR beta VDJ combinations and CDR3 sequences were profiled from genomic DNA. MiXCR, applied by TCRdb to the reads, yields one record per CDR3 protein. The data show just over 450,000 distinct CDR3 sequences, around a third seen once. The source of this sequence is a human donor with aplastic anemia. The sequenced material came from sorted CD4+, CD8+, or CD8+CD57+ T cells (not recorded which) from PBMCs.

The CDR3 coding sequence is TGTGCCACGTCCAGGGATTCTGGGGCCAACGTCCTGACTTTC. Amino acids: CATSRDSGANVLTF. The rearrangement links TRBV6-2 or TRBV6-3 to TRBJ2-6, with a tentative D call TRBD1 (5 bases). The CDR3 runs to 14 residues. V lost 10 bases to trimming and J lost 1 base, with 11 bases between them. The germline V gene encodes CDR1 MNHEY and CDR2 SVGEGT.